Each of the 27 T cell receptor beta chains below was sequenced from the same sample in a study of blood T cell repertoires in COVID-19. Assay used: immunoSEQ multiplex PCR; TCRdb lists only in-frame clones, some missing. The sample lists tens of thousands of clones; around 80% were seen once. The source material was peripheral blood. Receptors were obtained from a human donor in a cohort sampled during active COVID-19.

The V and J genes are TRBV4-1 and TRBJ1-3; no clear D. This CDR3 contains 15 residues. The V gene lost 0 bases and the J gene lost 3 bases, with 9 bases spanning the gap. Germline V gives CDR1 MGHRA, CDR2 YSYEKL. CDR3 loop: CASSQDDGGGNTIYF. For the CDR3, the DNA is TGCGCCAGCAGCCAAGATGACGGAGGTGGAAACACCATATATTTT.

This chain connects TRBV18 to TRBJ2-3, with unresolved D. V gave up 2 bases and J gave up 2 bases, with 11 bases separating them. Looked up from germline, CDR1 is KGHSH and CDR2 is LQKENI. The CDR3 spans 15 residues. CDR3 loop: CASSPGATTTDTQYF. The CDR3 DNA follows: TGTGCCAGCTCACCAGGAGCAACCACCACAGATACGCAGTATTTT.

The chain joins TRBV6-5 to TRBJ1-2; D is possibly TRBD1 (6 bases). The CDR3 is 14 residues long. V was shortened by 7 bases and J by 7 bases, with 19 bases between the two germline ends. Germline V lookup: CDR1 MNHEY, CDR2 SVGAGI. The CDR3 sequence: CASKPNRDTLGYTF. CDR3 DNA: TGTGCCAGCAAGCCCAACCGGGACACACTTGGCTACACCTTC.

The J gene is TRBJ1-6, the V gene TRBV19; 11 bases agree with TRBD1. The J segment lost 6 bases and the V segment lost 3 bases, leaving 1 base of the junction unmatched. This CDR3 has 15 residues. Per the germline V gene, CDR1 is LNHDA and CDR2 is SQIVND (reference sequence). This CDR3 is CASSIGQGANSPLHF. CDR3 DNA: TGTGCCAGTAGTATTGGACAGGGGGCTAATTCACCCCTCCACTTT.

The chain joins TRBV6-5 to TRBJ1-1, with D perhaps matching TRBD1 (5 bases). V lost 0 bases to trimming and J lost 7 bases, with 15 bases between them. The CDR3 is 15 amino acids. CDR1 is MNHEY, CDR2 SVGAGI, per germline. As DNA, the CDR3 is TGTGCCAGCAGTTACTCTGCCGGGGCGGAGGGTGAAGCTTTCTTT. This translates into CASSYSAGAEGEAFF.

A word on this clone: This specimen includes other DNA sequences encoding the same CDR3. The chain has TRBV10-2 and TRBJ1-5; unclear D gene. From germline, CDR1 is WSHSY and CDR2 SAAADI. CDR3 length equals 14 residues. The V gene lost 0 bases and the J gene lost 7 bases, with 10 bases spanning the gap. The CDR3 DNA is TGCGCCAGCAGTGAGTCAGGAGGGAACCAGCCCCAGCATTTT. It is translated as CASSESGGNQPQHF.

DNA of the CDR3: TGCGCCAGCAGCTTGGACAGGGGGGAAGAGACCCAGTACTTC. Translation: CASSLDRGEETQYF. This chain joins TRBV5-1 and TRBJ2-5, with TRBD1 matching over 8 bases. The CDR3 contains 14 residues. V dropped 0 bases and J dropped 3; count of bases not matched to a gene: 1. The V gene's germline CDR1 is SGHRS and CDR2 YFSETQ. The whole variable domain, filled in from reference TRBV5-1 and TRBJ2-5, reads KAGVTQTPRYLIKTRGQQVTLSCSPISGHRSVSWYQQTPGQGLQFLFEYFSETQRNKGNFPGRFSGRQFSNSRSEMNVSTLELGDSALYLCASSLDRGEETQYFGPGTRLLVL.

The chain recombines TRBV5-1 with TRBJ2-7, with 8 positions matching TRBD1. The CDR3 length is 15 residues. CDR1 and CDR2 (germline): SGHRS, YFSETQ. The trim removed 4 bases at V and 2 bases at J, leaving 8 bases unmatched. The CDR3 loop reads CASSQTGASPYEQYF. As DNA, the CDR3 is TGCGCCAGCAGCCAGACAGGGGCGTCTCCCTACGAGCAGTACTTC.

This clone has a handful of counts. V and J are TRBV29-1 and TRBJ2-7, with 8 bases aligning to TRBD1. CDR3 length: 12 amino acids. V shed 6 bases, J shed 7 bases, and the junction held 8 bases outside the gene matches. Germline CDR1 SQVTM, CDR2 ANQGSEA. The CDR3 nucleotides read TGCAGCGTCGGGACAGGTCTTCGGGAGCAGTACTTC. Translation: CSVGTGLREQYF.

J is TRBJ1-2 and V is TRBV20-1; TRBD1 aligns across 7 bases. Looked up from germline, CDR1 is DFQATT and CDR2 is SNEGSKA (reference sequence). There are 11 residues in the CDR3. The ends lost 6 bases at V and 5 bases at J; junction bases unmatched: 3. CDR3 DNA sequence: TGCAGTGCATGGGACAGATATGGCTACACCTTC. It translates to CSAWDRYGYTF.

The rearrangement links TRBV6-2 or TRBV6-3 to TRBJ2-7, with TRBD2 matching 8 bases. Germline values: CDR1 MNHEY, CDR2 SVGEGT. The V and J ends lost 0 bases and 4 bases, in that order; junction bases with no gene match: 8. This CDR3 has 16 residues. The CDR3 DNA is TGTGCCAGCAGTTACTCGAGTAGCGGGGCTCGGTACGAGCAGTACTTC. Encoded protein: CASSYSSSGARYEQYF.

This chain joins TRBV20-1 and TRBJ1-1, with TRBD1 identical over 7 bases. The CDR3 totals 11 residues. Germline V gives CDR1 DFQATT, CDR2 SNEGSKA (reference sequence). With 6 bases clipped from V and 10 bases from J, the junction kept 8 bases outside the gene matches. DNA for the CDR3: TGCAGTGCGCCAGGGGGAGCGGGAGCTTTCTTT. Its protein is CSAPGGAGAFF.

The chain employs TRBV5-6 and TRBJ1-1; perhaps TRBD1 as D (5 bases). The CDR3 runs 13 residues. Germline V lookup: CDR1 SGHDT, CDR2 YYEEEE. V shed 1 base and J shed 4 bases, with 8 bases lying between them. CDR3 sequence (DNA): TGTGCCAGCAGCTTGAAGGGGCTCACTGAAGCTTTCTTT. Its translation: CASSLKGLTEAFF.

The chain recombines TRBV7-2 with TRBJ2-3; D call uncertain. The CDR3 spans 13 residues. Trimming shortened V by 7 bases and J by 4 bases, and 12 bases separated the two germline ends. Germline V CDR1 and CDR2: SGHTA, FQGNSA. The CDR3 region is CASTLSVSDTQYF. CDR3 DNA sequence: TGTGCCAGCACTTTGTCGGTATCAGATACGCAGTATTTT. The full variable domain, its missing parts supplied by reference TRBV7-2 and TRBJ2-3, is GAGVSQSPSNKVTEKGKDVELRCDPISGHTALYWYRQSLGQGLEFLIYFQGNSAPDKSGLPSDRFSAERTGGSVSTLTIQRTQQEDSAVYLCASTLSVSDTQYFGPGTRLTVL.

This clone was observed many times. The chain is built from TRBV6-2 or TRBV6-3 and TRBJ1-1, with 7 bases that match TRBD1. Germline assignment: CDR1 MNHEY and CDR2 SVGEGT. The V segment lost 6 bases and the J segment 3 bases; nucleotides outside the gene matches: 10. The CDR3 totals 15 residues. Here the CDR3 DNA reads TGTGCCAGCAGCAGAGGGGGCCAAGGGGACACTGAAGCTTTCTTT. This encodes CASSRGGQGDTEAFF.

This rearrangement joins TRBV5-4 to TRBJ1-1; TRBD1 is a possible D gene (5 bases). Germline lookup yields CDR1 SGHNT and CDR2 YYREEE (reference sequence). V was trimmed by 2 bases and J by 0 bases, leaving 14 bases between them. The CDR3 consists of 16 residues. The DNA for the CDR3 is TGTGCCAGCAGCTTTGAGACAGCCTCCCTGAACACTGAAGCTTTCTTT. Translated: CASSFETASLNTEAFF.

The chain recombines TRBV18 with TRBJ2-7, with 9 bases aligning to TRBD1. After removal of 9 bases from V and 0 bases from J, the junction contained 6 bases not matched to a gene. Germline V CDR1 and CDR2: KGHSH, LQKENI. This CDR3 spans 14 amino acids. CDR3 protein: CASRRGQGSYEQYF. The CDR3 coding sequence is TGTGCCAGTCGACGGGGACAGGGCTCCTACGAGCAGTACTTC.

The chain recombines TRBV19 with TRBJ2-3; perhaps TRBD1 as D (6 bases). The length of the CDR3 is 11 residues. Germline loops: CDR1 LNHDA, CDR2 SQIVND (reference sequence). V dropped 5 bases and J dropped 6 bases, with 6 bases sitting between them. The CDR3 spells CASSDRDTQYF. The DNA of the CDR3 is TGTGCCAGTAGTGACAGGGATACGCAGTATTTT.

This sequence joins TRBV9 and TRBJ2-2; 7 bases agree with TRBD2. The CDR3 length is 15 residues. J was trimmed by 7 bases and V by 1 base; bases with no gene match: 7. CDR1 and CDR2 (germline): SGDLS, YYNGEE. The CDR3 here is CASSVTSGVGGELFF. CDR3 DNA sequence: TGTGCCAGCAGCGTAACCAGCGGGGTTGGCGGGGAGCTGTTTTTT.

This clone showed up just once. The chain uses TRBV6-5 and TRBJ1-2; D is perhaps TRBD1 (6 bases). The germline V gene has CDR1 MNHEY and CDR2 SVGAGI. This CDR3 region has 14 residues. V gave up 2 bases and J gave up 3 bases, with 10 bases separating them. In nucleotides, the CDR3 is TGTGCCAGCAGTTACGGCAGGGGAGACTATGGCTACACCTTC. Protein: CASSYGRGDYGYTF.

The gene calls are TRBV9 and TRBJ2-5, with 8 bases that match TRBD2. Germline CDR1 is SGDLS and CDR2 is YYNGEE. V dropped 0 bases and J dropped 2; count of bases not matched to a gene: 6. The CDR3 sequence is 16 residues long. The CDR3 protein is CASSVGSSGQQETQYF. The CDR3 DNA reads TGTGCCAGCAGCGTAGGGTCTAGCGGGCAACAAGAGACCCAGTACTTC.

The V call is TRBV4-1, the J call TRBJ2-5; tentative D call: TRBD1 (5 bases). V lost 7 bases and J 5 bases, leaving 14 bases between the germline ends. There are 13 residues in the CDR3. Germline CDR1 and CDR2: MGHRA and YSYEKL. The CDR3 region is CASNQQGGETQYF. CDR3 nucleotides: TGCGCCAGCAACCAGCAGGGTGGGGAGACCCAGTACTTC.

The chain employs TRBV7-2 and TRBJ2-2; perhaps TRBD2 as D (7 bases). The CDR3 loop spans 17 amino acids. V lost 3 bases to trimming and J lost 4 bases, with 18 bases between them. The germline V gene encodes CDR1 SGHTA and CDR2 FQGNSA. CDR3 nucleotide sequence: TGTGCCAGCAGCTTGGGGGGGACAATCATGAGCACCGGGGAGCTGTTTTTT. Protein: CASSLGGTIMSTGELFF.

For the CDR3, the DNA is TGTGCCAGCAGCGACCCAGGGGGCGCCCAGCCCCAGCATTTT. This sequence encodes CASSDPGGAQPQHF. The chain is built from TRBV21-1 and TRBJ1-5; the table names TRBD1, a call not compared with the DNA. TRBV21-1 is a listed pseudogene. The length of the CDR3 is 14 residues.

The chain uses TRBV3-1 (or the pseudogene TRBV3-2) and TRBJ1-5; the D gene is possibly TRBD1 (6 bases). Trimming pared 5 bases from V and 7 bases from J, leaving 21 bases between. The CDR3 sequence is 16 residues long. Germline V gives CDR1 LGHDT, CDR2 YNNKEL (reference sequence). CDR3 in DNA: TGTGCCAGCAGCGGAAGACCCGGGGGCGGGGGCCAGCCCCAGCATTTT. Translating it yields CASSGRPGGGGQPQHF.

This clone came up a few times. The chain recombines TRBV7-6 with TRBJ2-7; TRBD2 might be the D (6 bases). CDR3 length: 16 residues. Germline V gene sequence: CDR1 SGHVS, CDR2 FNYEAQ. V was cut by 0 bases and J by 1 base, with 13 bases left in between. The CDR3 spells CASSLASRGDSYEQYF. The CDR3 DNA sequence: TGTGCCAGCAGCTTAGCCTCGCGGGGCGATTCCTACGAGCAGTACTTC.

CDR3 loop: CASGLAGGWGQETQYF. DNA of the CDR3: TGTGCCAGCGGACTAGCGGGGGGCTGGGGACAAGAGACCCAGTACTTC. The genes are TRBV2 and TRBJ2-5; 14 positions agree with TRBD2. This CDR3 has 16 amino acids. V was clipped by 8 bases and J by 2 bases; unmatched bases: 7. Germline V gene lookup returns CDR1 SNHLY and CDR2 FYNNEI. The variable domain in full, completed from reference TRBV2 and TRBJ2-5, reads EPEVTQTPSHQVTQMGQEVILRCVPISNHLYFYWYRQILGQKVEFLVSFYNNEISEKSEIFDDQFSVERPDGSNFTLKIRSTKLEDSAMYFCASGLAGGWGQETQYFGPGTRLLVL.